This TCR beta chain was captured by sequencing in a study of T cells in Graves' hyperthyroidism and ophthalmopathy. Across the whole study: Peripheral blood sampling occurred at initial diagnosis, before any treatment. Study outcomes and limitations: By a 13 V-J model, ophthalmopathy was set apart from stable hyperthyroidism. Most thyroid clonotypes that were expanded above 0.001 also turned up in blood.

A Clinical Activity Score of at least 3, a NOSPECS grade of at least 4 and a duration under 3 months were recorded in the ophthalmopathy patients. This clonotype was detected many times. As yet, its antigen is unknown. Germline V lookup: CDR1 MDHEN, CDR2 SYDVKM. With 4 bases clipped from V and 5 bases from J, the junction kept 5 bases outside the gene matches. The CDR3 runs 15 residues. There were TCR beta CDR3 regions amplified from RNA transcripts. Researchers ran a first-round RT-PCR on the TCR CDR3 using the HTBI primer set. MiXCR, run by TCRdb on the multiplex PCR reads, gives a single entry per CDR3 protein. The table lists about 640,000 distinct CDR3 sequences, less than 25% of them singletons.

This receptor was identified in a man under 40 with Graves' ophthalmopathy. V is TRBV28 and J is TRBJ2-2, with 9 bases aligning to TRBD1. Sequenced sample: blood. The CDR3 loop reads CASSYGTGRTGELFF. CDR3 DNA sequence: TGTGCCAGCAGTTACGGGACAGGGAGAACCGGGGAGCTGTTTTTT. Full variable domain (outside the CDR3, taken from reference TRBV28 and TRBJ2-2): DVKVTQSSRYLVKRTGEKVFLECVQDMDHENMFWYRQDPGLGLRLIYFSYDVKMKEKGDIPEGYSVSREKKERFSLILESASTNQTSMYLCASSYGTGRTGELFFGEGSRLTVL.